The 20 T cell receptor beta chains presented below share a single source sample, sequenced in a study of blood T cell repertoires in COVID-19. Using immunoSEQ multiplex PCR, the repertoire was profiled, and TCRdb retains in-frame clones only, with some absent. The sample carries 50,000 to 80,000 clones, approximately 88% recorded once. Sequencing was carried out using peripheral blood. The receptors stem from a woman aged 55-69 years with COVID-19, enrolled during active disease.

The chain is built from TRBV7-6 and TRBJ2-2; 13 bases agree with TRBD2. Trimming cost V 9 bases and J 7 bases; bases outside gene matches: 5. The CDR3 runs to 14 residues. Per germline, CDR1 SGHVS and CDR2 FNYEAQ. The CDR3 DNA reads TGTGCCAGTAGGACTAGCGGGAGCGGCGGGGAGCTGTTTTTT. Its protein is CASRTSGSGGELFF.

The gene calls are TRBV19 and TRBJ1-2, with 12 bases aligning to TRBD1. Germline CDR1 reads LNHDA; CDR2 reads SQIVND (reference sequence). This CDR3 comprises 14 residues. V dropped 6 bases and J dropped 5; count of bases not matched to a gene: 4. CDR3 nucleotide sequence: TGTGCCAGTAGGAGGGGACAGGGGGCATATGGCTACACCTTC. It is translated as CASRRGQGAYGYTF.

V gene TRBV29-1 combines with J gene TRBJ2-3; the D gene is possibly TRBD2 (7 bases). Between the trimmed V and J ends, which lost 5 bases and 11 bases, there was a span of 14 bases. The germline V gene encodes CDR1 SQVTM and CDR2 ANQGSEA. The CDR3 totals 11 residues. This CDR3 reads CSVQRRGQQYF. The CDR3 DNA sequence: TGCAGCGTTCAGAGGCGGGGGCAGCAGTATTTT.

The chain combines TRBV7-9 with TRBJ1-5; the match to TRBD1 covers 7 bases. Germline V gene sequence: CDR1 SEHNR, CDR2 FQNEAQ (reference sequence). CDR3 length equals 14 residues. V was pared by 5 bases and J by 3 bases, with 4 bases of the junction left unmatched. CDR3 sequence: CASSEDRHNQPQHF. The CDR3 DNA sequence: TGTGCCAGCAGCGAGGACAGGCACAATCAGCCCCAGCATTTT.

The rearrangement joins TRBV4-1 to TRBJ2-1; TRBD2 might be the D (5 bases). CDR1 is MGHRA, CDR2 YSYEKL, per germline. The CDR3 is 13 residues long. V lost 3 bases to trimming and J lost 6 bases, with 9 bases between them. The CDR3 nucleotides are TGCGCCAGCAGCCAGTTACTAGTCAATGAGCAGTTCTTC. As protein: CASSQLLVNEQFF.

The CDR3: CASSQDPYGEREKLFF. The CDR3 bases are TGCGCCAGCAGCCAAGATCCTTATGGGGAGAGAGAAAAACTGTTTTTT. The chain is built from TRBV4-1 and TRBJ1-4; no clear D gene. CDR3 size: 16 residues. Trimming removed 0 bases from V and 8 bases from J, with 16 bases in between. The V gene's germline CDR1 is MGHRA and CDR2 YSYEKL.

V and J are TRBV29-1 and TRBJ2-7, with 9 bases fitting TRBD1. This CDR3 has 13 residues. Germline values: CDR1 SQVTM, CDR2 ANQGSEA. After removal of 4 bases from V and 2 bases from J, the junction contained 3 bases not matched to a gene. The CDR3 DNA sequence: TGCAGCGTTGGACAGGGGGGGGCCTACGAGCAGTACTTC. Protein sequence: CSVGQGGAYEQYF.

The rearrangement links TRBV30 to TRBJ2-3; D is possibly TRBD2 (5 bases). Trimming removed 4 bases at V and 6 bases at J, with 8 bases between. Looked up from germline, CDR1 is GTSNPN and CDR2 is SVGIG (reference sequence). The CDR3 runs 11 residues. Here the CDR3 DNA reads TGTGCCTGGACTGAGGGTGATACGCAGTATTTT. Protein sequence: CAWTEGDTQYF.

The J gene is TRBJ2-5, the V gene TRBV2; 7 bases are a match to TRBD1. The CDR3 is made up of 14 amino acids. The junction had 4 bases not matched to a gene; V was cut back by 4 bases and J by 2 bases. The germline gives CDR1 SNHLY, CDR2 FYNNEI. CDR3 bases: TGTGCCAGCAGTGGCCGGGACAGTCAAGAGACCCAGTACTTC. This codes for CASSGRDSQETQYF.

V usage is TRBV7-2 and J usage is TRBJ1-1, with D possibly matching TRBD1 (5 bases). Germline lookup yields CDR1 SGHTA and CDR2 FQGNSA. The CDR3 is made up of 13 amino acids. V lost 7 bases to trimming and J lost 3 bases, with 12 bases between them. Here the CDR3 DNA reads TGTGCCAGCATGCAGGCAGGGTACACTGAAGCTTTCTTT. Translating it yields CASMQAGYTEAFF.

The chain's CDR3 is CASSFGTDPNQPQHF. The CDR3, as DNA: TGTGCCAGCAGCTTCGGGACAGATCCTAATCAGCCCCAGCATTTT. The chain joins TRBV7-2 to TRBJ1-5, with 7 bases aligning to TRBD1. Germline values: CDR1 SGHTA, CDR2 FQGNSA. The V and J ends lost 3 bases and 4 bases, in that order; junction bases with no gene match: 6. There are 15 residues in the CDR3.

The rearrangement links TRBV7-2 to TRBJ1-3, with D perhaps TRBD1 (6 bases). The CDR3 contains 16 residues. The germline gives CDR1 SGHTA, CDR2 FQGNSA. Trimming removed 0 bases at V and 3 bases at J, with 12 bases between. In nucleotides, the CDR3 is TGTGCCAGCAGCTTAGCAGGGGGTTTAAATGGAAACACCATATATTTT. Amino acids: CASSLAGGLNGNTIYF.

This clone was counted between two and nine times. This rearrangement joins TRBV6-6 to TRBJ1-5; 7 bases align to TRBD1. Germline lookup yields CDR1 MNHNY and CDR2 SVGAGI (reference sequence). Trimming removed 0 bases from V and 2 bases from J; junction bases left unmatched: 1. This CDR3 region has 15 residues. The CDR3 protein is CASSYSGQRNQPQHF. DNA for the CDR3: TGTGCCAGCAGTTACTCGGGACAGCGCAATCAGCCCCAGCATTTT.

This clone was seen a few times. V is TRBV27 and J is TRBJ1-5, with D possibly matching TRBD1 (5 bases). The CDR3 extends over 14 amino acids. Per the germline V gene, CDR1 is MNHEY and CDR2 is SMNVEV (reference sequence). V was shortened by 3 bases and J by 4 bases, with 10 bases between the two germline ends. The CDR3, as DNA: TGTGCCAGCAGTTTGGCGGGGCCGAATCAGCCCCAGCATTTT. Its translation: CASSLAGPNQPQHF.

The chain joins TRBV7-9 to TRBJ1-1, with TRBD1 identical over 9 bases. Germline CDR1 SEHNR, CDR2 FQNEAQ (reference sequence). J was trimmed by 5 bases and V by 1 base; bases with no gene match: 2. The CDR3 length is 14 residues. CDR3: CASSLVQGATEAFF. CDR3 in DNA: TGTGCCAGCAGCTTAGTACAGGGGGCTACTGAAGCTTTCTTT.

J is TRBJ2-5 and V is TRBV5-4, with a tentative D call TRBD2 (6 bases). The CDR3 consists of 14 residues. Germline CDR1 is SGHNT and CDR2 is YYREEE (reference sequence). V was clipped by 4 bases and J by 2 bases, with 12 bases between them. In DNA, the CDR3 is TGTGCCAGCAGCCCACCGGGACTTCAAGAGACCCAGTACTTC. It translates to CASSPPGLQETQYF.

The rearrangement uses TRBV28 and TRBJ2-7, with TRBD2 matching over 10 bases. The CDR3 runs to 19 residues. Germline V gene lookup returns CDR1 MDHEN and CDR2 SYDVKM. The junction had 15 bases not matched to a gene; V was cut back by 3 bases and J by 1 base. The CDR3 protein is CASSLTGRQREGWSYEQYF. The CDR3 DNA reads TGTGCCAGCAGTTTGACCGGGAGACAGCGGGAGGGGTGGTCCTACGAGCAGTACTTC.

The rearrangement uses TRBV3-1 (or the pseudogene TRBV3-2) and TRBJ2-5, with 12 bases identical to TRBD2. Germline CDR1 LGHDT, CDR2 YNNKEL (reference sequence). The J segment lost 7 bases and the V segment lost 3 bases, leaving 6 bases of the junction unmatched. CDR3 size: 15 residues. CDR3 residues: CASSQGLAGAGTQYF. The DNA for the CDR3 is TGTGCCAGCAGCCAGGGACTAGCGGGCGCGGGGACCCAGTACTTC.

This chain joins TRBV7-6 and TRBJ1-1; 9 nucleotides match TRBD1. Germline V gives CDR1 SGHVS, CDR2 FNYEAQ. The length of the CDR3 is 15 residues. V was pared by 0 bases and J by 4 bases, with 3 bases of the junction left unmatched. Here the CDR3 DNA reads TGTGCCAGCAGCTTAGCGGGACAGGGAGGCACTGAAGCTTTCTTT. Protein product: CASSLAGQGGTEAFF.

The chain couples TRBV7-6 to TRBJ2-7; 8 bases agree with TRBD2. Trimming cost V 1 base and J 4 bases; bases outside gene matches: 9. The CDR3 runs to 16 residues. Germline values: CDR1 SGHVS, CDR2 FNYEAQ. The CDR3 region is CASSLGGLAGPYEQYF. CDR3 sequence (DNA): TGTGCCAGCAGCTTAGGGGGCCTAGCGGGCCCTTACGAGCAGTACTTC. Variable domain in full (rest from reference TRBV7-6 and TRBJ2-7): GAGVSQSPRYKVTKRGQDVALRCDPISGHVSLYWYRQALGQGPEFLTYFNYEAQQDKSGLPNDRFSAERPEGSISTLTIQRTEQRDSAMYRCASSLGGLAGPYEQYFGPGTRLTVT.